The 7 T cell receptor beta chains reported below all come from one sample, sequenced in a study of early T cells in non-severe SARS-CoV-2 infection. TCRdb re-called the 5' RACE reads through MiXCR, storing one row per CDR3 protein. The sample consists of 70,000 to 85,000 distinct CDR3 sequences, around 12% of them appearing once. Material: whole blood, obtained at baseline. The receptors derive from an adult who was a healthcare worker with PCR-confirmed SARS-CoV-2 infection or an uninfected control (not recorded which). The donor label of this sample is uncertain.

The J gene is TRBJ1-2, the V gene TRBV6-6; D is uncertain. Trimming removed 7 bases from V and 1 base from J, with 10 bases in between. The CDR3 extends over 13 amino acids. The germline gives CDR1 MNHNY, CDR2 SVGAGI (reference sequence). CDR3 in amino acids: CASTGGSNYGYTF. The CDR3 nucleotides are TGTGCCAGCACCGGCGGGAGTAACTATGGCTACACCTTC.

This clonotype has a handful of counts. The V call is TRBV2, the J call TRBJ2-1, with 14 nucleotides matching TRBD2. The germline V gene has CDR1 SNHLY and CDR2 FYNNEI. V gave up 3 bases and J gave up 7 bases; unmatched junction bases: 2. The CDR3 is 15 residues long. This CDR3 is CASSEGLAGANEQFF. CDR3 nucleotides: TGTGCCAGCAGTGAGGGACTAGCGGGAGCAAATGAGCAGTTCTTC.

The chain has TRBV27 and TRBJ2-5; perhaps D is TRBD1 or TRBD2 (6 bases each). Germline V gene sequence: CDR1 MNHEY, CDR2 SMNVEV (reference sequence). CDR3 size: 13 residues. Trimming shortened V by 2 bases and J by 5 bases, and 9 bases separated the two germline ends. The CDR3 here is CASSLRGGETQYF. The DNA of the CDR3 is TGTGCCAGCAGTTTAAGAGGGGGGGAGACCCAGTACTTC.

The gene calls are TRBV2 and TRBJ2-2, with 11 bases that match TRBD2. The CDR3 contains 15 residues. The V gene end was trimmed by 10 bases and the J gene end by 5 bases; junction bases not matched to a gene: 9. Germline-derived CDR1 and CDR2 are SNHLY and FYNNEI. CDR3 amino acids: CATEPGTSGTGELFF. The DNA of the CDR3 is TGTGCCACAGAACCGGGGACTAGCGGAACCGGGGAGCTGTTTTTT.

In this sample, this clonotype turned up many times. The chain uses TRBV7-3 and TRBJ2-1; TRBD2 agrees at 10 bases. The junction had 4 bases not matched to a gene; V was cut back by 5 bases and J by 3 bases. CDR3 length: 15 amino acids. From germline, CDR1 is SGHTA and CDR2 FQGTGA. The CDR3 DNA follows: TGTGCCAGCAGCCTCATAGCGGGAGGCTACAATGAGCAGTTCTTC. Its protein is CASSLIAGGYNEQFF. Combining the CDR3 with reference TRBV7-3 and TRBJ2-1 gives the whole variable domain GAGVSQTPSNKVTEKGKYVELRCDPISGHTALYWYRQSLGQGPEFLIYFQGTGAADDSGLPNDRFFAVRPEGSVSTLKIQRTERGDSAVYLCASSLIAGGYNEQFFGPGTRLTVL.

This clonotype has a count of ten or more. The J gene is TRBJ2-3, the V gene TRBV12-3 or TRBV12-4, with D unresolved. The germline V and J ends were trimmed by 3 bases and 3 bases, with 7 bases remaining between them. This CDR3 contains 13 residues. CDR3 region: CASSFDQTDTQYF. As DNA, the CDR3 is TGTGCCAGCAGTTTCGACCAAACAGATACGCAGTATTTT.

The V gene is TRBV18, the J gene TRBJ2-7; no clear D. The CDR3 consists of 13 residues. Germline CDR1 KGHSH, CDR2 LQKENI. The V gene lost 4 bases and the J gene lost 10 bases, with 17 bases spanning the gap. This CDR3 reads CASSLQGVPEQYF. The CDR3 bases are TGTGCCAGCTCACTGCAAGGAGTCCCGGAACAGTACTTC.